This T cell receptor (beta chain) comes out of a study of response to subunit inactivated influenza vaccine. Looked up from germline, CDR1 is MNHNY and CDR2 is SVGAGI (reference sequence). Trimming removed 7 bases from V and 6 bases from J, with 10 bases in between. CDR3 length equals 11 residues. TCRdb re-called the RT-PCR reads with MiXCR, one entry per CDR3 protein. The sample includes 650,000 to 700,000 distinct CDR3 sequences, approximately 14% of them seen just once. This clonotype has ten or more counts. The antigen is not known. Findings of the study overall: New T cells are recruited in small numbers by each seasonal influenza vaccination, according to the authors' suggestion.

V usage is TRBV6-6 and J usage is TRBJ2-7; possibly TRBD2 for D (5 bases). The starting material was PBMCs from blood, obtained about 13 days after vaccination. This sequence was found in a man aged 45 to 65 who received an inactivated influenza vaccine. In DNA form, the CDR3 reads TGTGCCAGCACGTCTCGGGGCGAGCAGTACTTC. This translates into CASTSRGEQYF.